The rows below give T cell receptor beta chains drawn from one sample of a study of cytomegalovirus exposure and HLA in healthy donors. Clones were read by immunoSEQ multiplex PCR, and TCRdb kept only the in-frame ones, dropping some. The table has around 60,000 clones, roughly 80% seen once. Sequences were obtained from PBMCs. The receptors stem from a woman aged 40 to 50 in good health and CMV-seropositive. Each CDR3 is given with its conserved first and last residue. Each record gives: clone size, V gene, J gene, D gene, CDR3 protein, CDR3 DNA. A D gene is named only where the DNA matches it firmly. Size values are once, few and many counts, or a class for expanded clones, and some rows have none.

abundance: NA
v_gene: TRBV7-9
j_gene: TRBJ2-7
d_gene: NA
CDR3aa: CSSSLVGYEQYF
CDR3nt: TGTTCCAGCAGCTTAGTCGGGTACGAGCAGTACTTC

abundance: NA
v_gene: TRBV9
j_gene: TRBJ2-7
d_gene: TRBD2
CDR3aa: CANSPRGGLSYEQYF
CDR3nt: TGTGCCAACAGCCCCCGGGGGGGGCTCTCCTACGAGCAGTACTTC

abundance: NA
v_gene: TRBV29-1
j_gene: TRBJ1-2
d_gene: NA
CDR3aa: CSVGGPGYGYTF
CDR3nt: TGCAGCGTTGGTGGTCCCGGGTATGGCTACACCTTC

abundance: NA
v_gene: TRBV5-6
j_gene: TRBJ1-2
d_gene: NA
CDR3aa: CASRSGGGYTF
CDR3nt: TGTGCCAGCCGAAGCGGGGGCGGCTACACCTTC

abundance: NA
v_gene: TRBV10-3
j_gene: TRBJ1-4
d_gene: TRBD1
CDR3aa: CAISGTGNLNEKLFF
CDR3nt: TGTGCCATCAGCGGGACAGGGAACCTTAATGAAAAACTGTTTTTT

abundance: few
v_gene: TRBV30
j_gene: TRBJ2-2
d_gene: TRBD2
CDR3aa: CASYSGLASTGELFF
CDR3nt: TGTGCCAGTTACTCGGGACTAGCTTCCACCGGGGAGCTGTTTTTT

abundance: NA
v_gene: TRBV13
j_gene: TRBJ2-6
d_gene: TRBD1
CDR3aa: CASSRRTGTGANVLTF
CDR3nt: TGTGCCAGCAGCCGCCGGACAGGGACTGGGGCCAACGTCCTGACTTTC

abundance: NA
v_gene: TRBV19
j_gene: TRBJ1-5
d_gene: TRBD1
CDR3aa: CASSTWDSQYSNQPQHF
CDR3nt: TGTGCCAGTAGTACCTGGGACAGCCAATATAGCAATCAGCCCCAGCATTTT

abundance: NA
v_gene: TRBV6-1
j_gene: TRBJ1-5
d_gene: TRBD1
CDR3aa: CATGTVPYQPQHF
CDR3nt: TGTGCCACCGGGACAGTGCCTTATCAGCCCCAGCATTTT

abundance: NA
v_gene: TRBV30
j_gene: TRBJ2-2
d_gene: NA
CDR3aa: CAWIGSNRAVGELFF
CDR3nt: TGTGCCTGGATAGGGTCGAACAGGGCCGTTGGGGAGCTGTTTTTT

abundance: NA
v_gene: TRBV18
j_gene: TRBJ2-7
d_gene: NA
CDR3aa: CASSAISGTFYEQYF
CDR3nt: TGTGCCAGCTCCGCAATTTCCGGGACATTCTACGAGCAGTACTTC

abundance: NA
v_gene: TRBV13
j_gene: TRBJ1-2
d_gene: NA
CDR3aa: CASSLSGNGYTF
CDR3nt: TGTGCCAGCAGCTTATCAGGGAATGGCTACACCTTC

abundance: NA
v_gene: TRBV9
j_gene: TRBJ2-3
d_gene: NA
CDR3aa: CASSVGSGQDTQYF
CDR3nt: TGTGCCAGCAGCGTAGGGAGCGGCCAAGATACGCAGTATTTT

abundance: NA
v_gene: TRBV7-8
j_gene: TRBJ1-4
d_gene: TRBD1
CDR3aa: CASRTQGLTNEKLFF
CDR3nt: TGTGCCAGCAGGACACAGGGGTTAACTAATGAAAAACTGTTTTTT

abundance: few
v_gene: TRBV9
j_gene: TRBJ2-7
d_gene: TRBD2
CDR3aa: CASSRLAGDYEQYF
CDR3nt: TGTGCCAGCAGCCGACTAGCGGGTGACTACGAGCAGTACTTC

abundance: NA
v_gene: TRBV5-5
j_gene: TRBJ1-1
d_gene: NA
CDR3aa: CASSKWGPRNTEAFF
CDR3nt: TGTGCCAGCAGCAAATGGGGGCCCCGGAACACTGAAGCTTTCTTT

abundance: once
v_gene: TRBV2
j_gene: TRBJ1-1
d_gene: NA
CDR3aa: CASSSSGNTEAFF
CDR3nt: TGTGCCAGCAGTAGTTCAGGGAACACTGAAGCTTTCTTT

abundance: NA
v_gene: TRBV11-3
j_gene: TRBJ2-5
d_gene: TRBD1
CDR3aa: CASSSGTDLRETQYF
CDR3nt: TGTGCCAGCAGCTCCGGGACAGACCTCCGAGAGACCCAGTACTTC

abundance: NA
v_gene: TRBV15
j_gene: TRBJ1-1
d_gene: NA
CDR3aa: CATSRGGVGSNTEAFF
CDR3nt: TGTGCCACCAGCAGGGGGGGGGTTGGCTCGAACACTGAAGCTTTCTTT

abundance: NA
v_gene: TRBV5-6
j_gene: TRBJ2-1
d_gene: TRBD2
CDR3aa: CASSPASGGYNEQFF
CDR3nt: TGTGCCAGCAGCCCCGCTAGCGGGGGGTATAATGAGCAGTTCTTC

abundance: NA
v_gene: TRBV5-1
j_gene: TRBJ2-1
d_gene: NA
CDR3aa: CASSLDRANEQFF
CDR3nt: TGCGCCAGCAGCTTGGACAGGGCCAATGAGCAGTTCTTC

abundance: NA
v_gene: TRBV30
j_gene: TRBJ1-2
d_gene: NA
CDR3aa: CAWSVGTGMGSYTF
CDR3nt: TGTGCCTGGAGTGTAGGCACAGGGATGGGGAGCTACACCTTC

abundance: NA
v_gene: TRBV6-6
j_gene: TRBJ2-7
d_gene: NA
CDR3aa: CASSYLGLYEQYF
CDR3nt: TGTGCCAGCAGTTACTTGGGCCTCTACGAGCAGTACTTC

abundance: NA
v_gene: TRBV6-5
j_gene: TRBJ1-2
d_gene: NA
CDR3aa: CATRTAGGYTF
CDR3nt: TGTGCCACCCGGACGGCGGGCGGCTACACCTTC

abundance: NA
v_gene: TRBV5-5
j_gene: TRBJ1-5
d_gene: NA
CDR3aa: CASSLTLNDGNQPQHF
CDR3nt: TGTGCCAGCAGCTTAACCCTAAACGACGGGAATCAGCCCCAGCATTTT

abundance: NA
v_gene: TRBV25-1
j_gene: TRBJ1-2
d_gene: TRBD1
CDR3aa: CASSGTGVGYTF
CDR3nt: TGTGCCAGCAGTGGGACAGGGGTCGGCTACACCTTC

abundance: NA
v_gene: TRBV7-2
j_gene: TRBJ2-2
d_gene: TRBD1
CDR3aa: CASSLVRGPGELFF
CDR3nt: TGTGCCAGCAGCTTAGTTAGGGGGCCTGGGGAGCTGTTTTTT

abundance: NA
v_gene: TRBV5-1
j_gene: TRBJ2-2
d_gene: TRBD1
CDR3aa: CASSAATGETGELFF
CDR3nt: TGCGCCAGCAGCGCCGCGACAGGGGAAACCGGGGAGCTGTTTTTT

abundance: NA
v_gene: TRBV21-1
j_gene: TRBJ1-2
d_gene: NA
CDR3aa: CASSSQATGDPGRGYTF
CDR3nt: TGTGCCAGCAGCTCCCAGGCGACAGGGGACCCAGGACGTGGCTACACCTTC

abundance: once
v_gene: TRBV4-2
j_gene: TRBJ1-1
d_gene: NA
CDR3aa: CASSQVRGTEAFF
CDR3nt: TGTGCCAGCAGCCAAGTCCGAGGCACTGAAGCTTTCTTT

abundance: few
v_gene: TRBV6-5
j_gene: TRBJ2-7
d_gene: NA
CDR3aa: CASILKPGTYEQYF
CDR3nt: TGTGCCAGCATACTAAAACCGGGAACGTACGAGCAGTACTTC